A single sample is the source of the 11 T cell receptor beta chains below, sequenced in a study of radiotherapy plus CTLA-4 blockade in lung cancer. Profiled with immunoSEQ multiplex PCR; TCRdb holds only in-frame clones, not every one. This table has about 76,000 clones, about 84% appearing once. The specimen was peripheral blood, collected from a patient treated with radiotherapy plus ipilimumab. The receptors originated from a human donor with non-small cell lung cancer who had stable disease on radiotherapy plus ipilimumab.

The DNA for the CDR3 is TGTGCCAGCGGGCGACAAGATCTCGCGAACACCGGGGAGCTGTTTTTT. Its protein is CASGRQDLANTGELFF. The V call is TRBV25-1, the J call TRBJ2-2, with no clear D. The CDR3 totals 16 residues. The germline V and J ends were trimmed by 8 bases and 0 bases, with 16 bases remaining between them. Germline V gives CDR1 MGHDK, CDR2 SYGVNS. Full variable domain (remainder filled in from reference TRBV25-1 and TRBJ2-2): EADIYQTPRYLVIGTGKKITLECSQTMGHDKMYWYQQDPGMELHLIHYSYGVNSTEKGDLSSESTVSRIRTEHFPLTLESARPSHTSQYLCASGRQDLANTGELFFGEGSRLTVL.

By frequency in the sample, this clone is medium-sized. The V and J genes are TRBV21-1 and TRBJ1-6. TRBV21-1 is a documented pseudogene. This CDR3 region has 15 residues. CDR3: CARPKGSRRNSPLHF. The CDR3 DNA reads as TGTGCCAGACCCAAAGGGTCTAGGCGTAATTCACCCCTCCACTTT.

This chain links TRBV29-1 with TRBJ2-5; perhaps TRBD1 as D (5 bases). Germline V gives CDR1 SQVTM, CDR2 ANQGSEA. This CDR3 comprises 12 residues. Between the trimmed V and J ends, which lost 7 bases and 4 bases, there was a span of 13 bases. In nucleotides, the CDR3 is TGCAGCGCGGCCCAAGGGGCAGAGACCCAGTACTTC. This translates into CSAAQGAETQYF.

The V gene is TRBV5-1, the J gene TRBJ1-6; no clear D gene. The CDR3 runs 14 residues. Germline CDR1 and CDR2: SGHRS and YFSETQ. Trimming left V 0 bases short and J 4 bases short, with 5 bases between. The CDR3 bases are TGCGCCAGCAGCTTGGGACGGTATAATTCACCCCTCCACTTT. Residues: CASSLGRYNSPLHF.

This rearrangement joins TRBV25-1 to TRBJ1-6; D unresolved. The V end was cut by 4 bases, the J end by 6 bases, with 13 bases between. The CDR3 has 15 amino acids. Germline CDR1 MGHDK, CDR2 SYGVNS. This CDR3 is CASSGRRSANSPLHF. The CDR3 DNA is TGTGCCAGCAGTGGACGCCGGTCGGCTAATTCACCCCTCCACTTT.

This sequence joins TRBV7-9 and TRBJ2-7, with D perhaps TRBD1 (6 bases). This CDR3 has 15 amino acids. CDR1 and CDR2 (germline): SEHNR, FQNEAQ (reference sequence). Trimming shortened V by 4 bases and J by 3 bases, and 16 bases separated the two germline ends. CDR3 coding DNA: TGTGCCAGCAGCTACCCGGGGCAGGGGAGCTACGAGCAGTACTTC. This codes for CASSYPGQGSYEQYF.

The chain employs TRBV28 and TRBJ1-5; tentatively, D is TRBD1 (5 bases). The CDR3 spans 14 residues. Trimming stripped 5 bases from V and 3 bases from J, with 11 bases between. CDR1 is MDHEN and CDR2 is SYDVKM in the germline V gene. As DNA, the CDR3 is TGTGCCAGCAGTCCGGGGGTGCTCAATCAGCCCCAGCATTTT. Encoded protein: CASSPGVLNQPQHF.

The chain carries TRBV7-2 and TRBJ1-5, with D unclear. Germline lookup yields CDR1 SGHTA and CDR2 FQGNSA. V lost 1 base, J lost 5 bases, and 9 bases lay in between. The CDR3 spans 14 residues. The chain's CDR3 is CASSLDGADQPQHF. As DNA, the CDR3 is TGTGCCAGCAGCTTAGACGGCGCTGATCAGCCCCAGCATTTT.

The chain recombines TRBV7-8 with TRBJ1-2; no firm D call. The V end lost 5 bases, the J end lost 6 bases, and 16 bases lay between the germline ends. The CDR3 is made up of 14 amino acids. Germline assignment: CDR1 SGHVS and CDR2 FQNEAQ. CDR3 sequence: CASSMGGFSDGYTF. The DNA of the CDR3 is TGTGCCAGCAGCATGGGAGGATTCAGCGATGGCTACACCTTC.

The chain employs TRBV7-9 and TRBJ1-1; D is undetermined. The germline gives CDR1 SEHNR, CDR2 FQNEAQ (reference sequence). Deletions cut 1 base from V and 1 base from J, with 7 bases between. The CDR3 totals 14 residues. The DNA of the CDR3 is TGTGCCAGCAGCTTAGATACAGCGAACACTGAAGCTTTCTTT. It specifies CASSLDTANTEAFF.

There are a few counts of this clone. The chain joins TRBV11-2 to TRBJ1-5; D perhaps matches TRBD1 (5 bases). CDR1 and CDR2 from the germline V gene are SGHAT and FQNNGV. The CDR3 runs to 16 residues. V shed 4 bases and J shed 0 bases, with 13 bases lying between them. The CDR3 coding sequence is TGTGCCAGCAGCTGGGGACTTGGGGGTAGCAATCAGCCCCAGCATTTT. Residues: CASSWGLGGSNQPQHF. Supplemented by reference TRBV11-2 and TRBJ1-5, the full variable domain reads EAGVAQSPRYKIIEKRQSVAFWCNPISGHATLYWYQQILGQGPKLLIQFQNNGVVDDSQLPKDRFSAERLKGVDSTLKIQPAKLEDSAVYLCASSWGLGGSNQPQHFGDGTRLSIL.